This TCR beta chain emerged from a study of patients and donors after allogeneic stem cell transplantation. Trimming at V came to 3 bases and at J to 2 bases, leaving 5 bases not matched to a gene. The germline V gene has CDR1 SGHRS and CDR2 YFSETQ. The CDR3 has 15 residues. Via MiXCR, TCRdb re-called the RT-PCR reads, giving one row per CDR3 protein. This repertoire shows 150,000 to 200,000 distinct CDR3 sequences, approximately 30% found once; its top ten account for 3.2%. Sequencing was performed on blood, either unsorted or a sorted T cell fraction (not recorded which). The chain employs TRBV5-1 and TRBJ2-3, with 8 bases fitting TRBD2. This clonotype was sampled from a human donor who was either an allogeneic HSCT recipient or a stem cell or donor lymphocyte infusion donor (not recorded which). It is not recorded whose cells these are; they may come from a transplant donor. Here the CDR3 DNA reads TGCGCCAGCAGCTCGTTAGCGGGACTCACAGATACGCAGTATTTT. This encodes CASSSLAGLTDTQYF. Based on the CDR3 plus reference TRBV5-1 and TRBJ2-3, the full variable domain is KAGVTQTPRYLIKTRGQQVTLSCSPISGHRSVSWYQQTPGQGLQFLFEYFSETQRNKGNFPGRFSGRQFSNSRSEMNVSTLELGDSALYLCASSSLAGLTDTQYFGPGTRLTVL.